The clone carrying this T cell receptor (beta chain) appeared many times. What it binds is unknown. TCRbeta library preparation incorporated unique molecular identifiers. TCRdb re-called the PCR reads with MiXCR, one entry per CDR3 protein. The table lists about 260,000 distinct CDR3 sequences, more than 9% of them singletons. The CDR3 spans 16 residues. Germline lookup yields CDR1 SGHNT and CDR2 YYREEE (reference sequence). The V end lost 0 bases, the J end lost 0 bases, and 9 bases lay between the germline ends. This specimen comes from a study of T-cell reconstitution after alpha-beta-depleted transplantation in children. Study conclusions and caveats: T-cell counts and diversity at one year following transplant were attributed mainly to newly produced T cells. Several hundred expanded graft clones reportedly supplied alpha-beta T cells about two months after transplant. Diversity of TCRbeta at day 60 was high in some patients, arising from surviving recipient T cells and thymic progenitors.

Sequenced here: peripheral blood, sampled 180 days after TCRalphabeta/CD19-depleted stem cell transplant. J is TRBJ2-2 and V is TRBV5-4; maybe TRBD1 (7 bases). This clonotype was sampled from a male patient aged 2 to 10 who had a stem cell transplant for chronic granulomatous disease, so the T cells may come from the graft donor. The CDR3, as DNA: TGTGCCAGCAGCTTGGTCAGGGGGGCGAACACCGGGGAGCTGTTTTTT. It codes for CASSLVRGANTGELFF.